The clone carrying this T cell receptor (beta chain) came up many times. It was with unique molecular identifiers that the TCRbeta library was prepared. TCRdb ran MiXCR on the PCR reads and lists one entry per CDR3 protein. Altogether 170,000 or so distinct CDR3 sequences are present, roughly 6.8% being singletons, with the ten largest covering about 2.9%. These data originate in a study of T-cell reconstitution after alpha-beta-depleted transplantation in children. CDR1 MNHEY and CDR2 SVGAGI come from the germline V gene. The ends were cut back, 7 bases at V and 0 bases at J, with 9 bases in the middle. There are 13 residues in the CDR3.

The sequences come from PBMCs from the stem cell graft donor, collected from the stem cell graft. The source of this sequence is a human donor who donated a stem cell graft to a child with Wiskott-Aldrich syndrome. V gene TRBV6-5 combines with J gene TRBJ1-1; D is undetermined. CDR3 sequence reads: CASTGALNTEAFF. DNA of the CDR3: TGTGCCAGCACGGGAGCGTTGAACACTGAAGCTTTCTTT.